The following is a TCR beta chain sequence with its context. This clonotype was seen at least ten times. Its target antigen remains unknown. Per-nucleotide qualities are absent, and no much larger clonotype sits a single base away. Germline trimming amounts to 6 bases on V and 5 bases on J, with 8 as the count of junction bases outside the gene matches. The CDR3 measures 13 amino acids from cysteine to phenylalanine. The read is trimmed to its CDR3 DNA, 39 bases read in frame from base 1. For CDR1 and CDR2, the germline V gene lists SQVTM and ANQGSEA. The instrument was an Illumina HiSeq 2500. TCR beta libraries were prepared by quantitative 5'-RACE with molecular barcodes. On the study's bioinformatics: A new computational method, built on a probabilistic model of VDJ rearrangement, was used to identify disease-linked TCR variants. Through fastp at Q25 and MiXCR, TCRdb rebuilt clones from the public reads, retaining in-frame beta chains. Each CDR3 protein gets just one entry, which takes the most common genes and DNA from the rows behind it. The V and J calls here are based on TCRdb, not the publication. The sample table contains about 340,000 distinct CDR3 sequences; only one count was recorded for 14% to 15% of them. The top ten constitute approximately 1.1% of the sample.

The record originates from a study of CD8 T cells in ankylosing spondylitis (dated by TCRdb to between 2016 and 2019). Broadly, across the study: The study set out to find disease-linked TCR variants by profiling T cell receptor beta repertoires in ankylosing spondylitis patients and healthy donors. The full study cohort was made up of 25 to 30 ankylosing spondylitis patients and 108 healthy donors. Peripheral blood was sampled, and synovial fluid was additionally collected from ankylosing spondylitis patients.

Results and caveats for the whole study, not just this receptor: The disease-linked clones were reported to be significantly enriched in matched synovial fluid samples from ankylosing spondylitis patients. Some motif variants were previously reported in synovial fluid and blood of reactive arthritis patients, suggesting common disease-initiation mechanisms. A CD8+ phenotype was shown by the disease-linked clones, which were found at relatively low frequencies in peripheral blood. Blood from ankylosing spondylitis patients appeared to be characterized by a TCR beta motif made up of fewer than ten highly homologous amino acid variants.

The chain uses TRBV29-1 and TRBJ2-5, with TRBD1 matching 8 junction bases. Sequenced sample: blood, either unsorted or a sorted T cell fraction (not recorded which). The sequence came from a male donor with ankylosing spondylitis or in good health (not recorded which). CDR3 region: CSVGRTGWETQYF. The DNA sequence is given as TGCAGCGTCGGACGGACAGGGTGGGAGACCCAGTACTTC.